The entry below describes one T cell receptor (beta chain). Its antigen remains unidentified. Germline CDR1 and CDR2: GTSNPN and SVGIG (reference sequence). There are 13 residues in the CDR3. The trim removed 3 bases at V and 5 bases at J, leaving 7 bases unmatched. The entirety of the isolated RNA underwent reverse transcription, so expressed TCRB transcripts were sequenced. Data came from immunoSEQ multiplex PCR; TCRdb stores just in-frame clones and leaves some out. The sample includes hundreds of thousands of clones, about 11% of them seen just once. The entry originates in a study of beta chain features in type 1 diabetes. Study at large: Patients and healthy donors were similar in age, gender and cell yields.

Study conclusions and caveats: Across all four CD4+ subsets, people with type 1 diabetes showed modestly shorter TCRB CDR3s.

This sequence was found in a man aged 25-40 years with type 1 diabetes. Sequenced material: naive CD4+ T cells from blood. The chain couples TRBV30 to TRBJ2-7, with 7 bases lining up with TRBD2. CDR3 in amino acids: CAWRSLGGNEQYF. Here the CDR3 DNA reads TGTGCCTGGAGAAGTTTGGGGGGGAACGAGCAGTACTTC.